One and the same sample provided the 24 T cell receptor beta chains below, sequenced in a study of CD8+CD57+ T cells in acquired aplastic anemia. Patients who underwent sequencing had shown CD8+CD57+ cell expansion by flow cytometry. Genomic DNA constituted the template upon which TCR beta VDJ and CDR3 profiling was performed. One entry per CDR3 protein results from TCRdb running MiXCR on the reads. The sample includes roughly 250,000 distinct CDR3 sequences, more than 45% of them seen just once. The sample comprised sorted CD4+, CD8+, or CD8+CD57+ T cells (not recorded which) from PBMCs. The receptors shown here come from a human donor with aplastic anemia.

This clonotype came up once. Lacking the conserved final phenylalanine or tryptophan, this CDR3 likely reflects a read error. The rearrangement links TRBV9 to TRBJ2-3; weak D call: TRBD2 (6 bases). The V and J ends lost 5 bases and 4 bases respectively, with 26 bases between them. The CDR3 spans 18 residues. Per germline, CDR1 SGDLS and CDR2 YYNGEE. The CDR3 here is CASSSSPPRDSRADTQYS. CDR3 sequence (DNA): TGTGCCAGCAGTTCCTCCCCCCCCCGGGACTCACGCGCAGATACGCAGTATTCT.

The chain links TRBV7-6 to TRBJ2-5; 9 nucleotides agree with TRBD1. The trim removed 1 base at V and 6 bases at J, leaving 3 bases unmatched. Germline V gene lookup returns CDR1 SGHVS and CDR2 FNYEAQ. The CDR3 loop spans 14 amino acids. The CDR3 DNA sequence: TGTGCCAGCAGCTTAGTAGGACAGGGGAAGACCCAGTACTTC. This codes for CASSLVGQGKTQYF. Full variable domain (rest looked up from reference TRBV7-6 and TRBJ2-5): GAGVSQSPRYKVTKRGQDVALRCDPISGHVSLYWYRQALGQGPEFLTYFNYEAQQDKSGLPNDRFSAERPEGSISTLTIQRTEQRDSAMYRCASSLVGQGKTQYFGPGTRLLVL.

This clonotype was found a few times. A much bigger clone sits one base away, suggesting this may be a read error. This chain uses TRBV20-1 with TRBJ2-5, with 7 bases identical to TRBD2. This CDR3 is built from 17 residues. CDR1 and CDR2 (germline): DFQATT, SNEGSKA (reference sequence). The CDR3 sequence is CSARRLADKEGREAQYF. CDR3 coding DNA: TGCAGTGCTAGACGACTAGCCGACAAAGAGGGGCGAGAGGCCCAGTACTTC.

This clonotype has only a few counts. The chain links TRBV7-8 to TRBJ2-1; 11 nucleotides agree with TRBD2. V trimming: 5 bases; J trimming: 8 bases; junction bases outside the gene matches: 5. This CDR3 is 14 amino acids long. Germline V lookup: CDR1 SGHVS, CDR2 FQNEAQ. This chain's CDR3 is CASSPGLAGHEQFF. CDR3 nucleotides: TGTGCCAGCAGCCCAGGACTAGCGGGCCATGAGCAGTTCTTC.

This clonotype was detected ten times or more. The V call is TRBV20-1, the J call TRBJ1-2; TRBD1 aligns across 7 bases. This CDR3 has 14 amino acids. CDR1 DFQATT and CDR2 SNEGSKA come from the germline V gene (reference sequence). V dropped 6 bases and J dropped 3; count of bases not matched to a gene: 10. CDR3 amino acids: CSARTGEGDYGYTF. CDR3 sequence (DNA): TGCAGTGCCAGAACAGGGGAAGGGGACTATGGCTACACCTTC.

The table lists this clonotype with many counts. The CDR3 sequence is CASTVWTLSSSYNEQFF. CDR3 coding DNA: TGTGCCAGCACCGTCTGGACCTTATCTAGCTCCTACAATGAGCAGTTCTTC. The gene calls are TRBV7-9 and TRBJ2-1; the D is unclear. Germline CDR1 reads SEHNR; CDR2 reads FQNEAQ (reference sequence). The CDR3 length is 17 residues. Trimming shortened V by 7 bases and J by 0 bases, and 19 bases separated the two germline ends.

About this clonotype itself: One base away lies a much larger clone, so this may be a sequencing read error. The chain couples TRBV4-1 to TRBJ2-7; D is uncertain. Trimming removed 5 bases from V and 3 bases from J, with 11 bases in between. Germline V gene sequence: CDR1 MGHRA, CDR2 YSYEKL. CDR3 length: 13 amino acids. CDR3 sequence (DNA): TGCGCCAGCAGCGATGACATACTCTACGAGCAGTACTTC. Amino acids: CASSDDILYEQYF.

V gene TRBV7-9 combines with J gene TRBJ2-3; TRBD1 agrees at 9 bases. Germline V gene sequence: CDR1 SEHNR, CDR2 FQNEAQ (reference sequence). This CDR3 is 17 amino acids long. V was pared by 4 bases and J by 2 bases, with 10 bases of the junction left unmatched. This CDR3 is CASSSRPGQGTTDTQYF. CDR3 DNA sequence: TGTGCCAGCAGCTCACGGCCGGGACAGGGAACCACAGATACGCAGTATTTT.

This clonotype is termed medium-sized (0.01 to 0.1%). The rearrangement links TRBV5-1 to TRBJ2-1; D unresolved. Trimming cost V 4 bases and J 0 bases, with 8 bases left between them. The V gene's germline CDR1 is SGHRS and CDR2 YFSETQ. There are 14 residues in the CDR3. The CDR3 sequence is CASSRAISYNEQFF. The DNA of the CDR3 is TGCGCCAGCAGCCGGGCCATCTCCTACAATGAGCAGTTCTTC.

This clonotype showed up many times. The V and J genes are TRBV4-1 and TRBJ2-7; D is undetermined. Trimming took 6 bases from V and 3 from J, leaving 15 bases between them. The CDR3 loop spans 14 amino acids. Germline V gene data show CDR1 as MGHRA and CDR2 as YSYEKL. CDR3 sequence: CASSSGDSIYEQYF. CDR3 nucleotide sequence: TGCGCCAGCAGTTCTGGAGACTCGATCTACGAGCAGTACTTC.

This chain uses TRBV7-3 with TRBJ1-5, with no clear D. V was cut by 1 base and J by 3 bases, with 4 bases left in between. Germline loops: CDR1 SGHTA, CDR2 FQGTGA. This CDR3 has 13 residues. The CDR3 is CASSLMANQPQHF. In DNA, the CDR3 is TGTGCCAGCAGCTTAATGGCCAATCAGCCCCAGCATTTT. The whole variable domain, filled in from reference TRBV7-3 and TRBJ1-5, reads GAGVSQTPSNKVTEKGKYVELRCDPISGHTALYWYRQSLGQGPEFLIYFQGTGAADDSGLPNDRFFAVRPEGSVSTLKIQRTERGDSAVYLCASSLMANQPQHFGDGTRLSIL.

The V call is TRBV28, the J call TRBJ2-7; 12 bases match TRBD2. The V gene's germline CDR1 is MDHEN and CDR2 SYDVKM. V dropped 5 bases and J dropped 2; count of bases not matched to a gene: 7. CDR3 size: 16 residues. CDR3: CASSVGTSGPPYEQYF. Here the CDR3 DNA reads TGTGCCAGCAGTGTCGGGACTAGCGGGCCCCCCTACGAGCAGTACTTC.

The chain joins TRBV27 to TRBJ2-1; either TRBD1 or TRBD2 may fit D (5 bases each). The CDR3 has 13 residues. V lost 3 bases and J lost 7, with 10 bases in between. CDR1 is MNHEY, CDR2 SMNVEV, per germline (reference sequence). The CDR3 sequence is CASSLGTKNEQFF. DNA for the CDR3: TGTGCCAGCAGTTTGGGGACCAAAAATGAGCAGTTCTTC.

The chain carries TRBV28 and TRBJ1-1; D unclear. V gave up 3 bases and J gave up 10 bases, with 21 bases separating them. CDR3 length equals 15 residues. Germline-derived CDR1 and CDR2 are MDHEN and SYDVKM. DNA for the CDR3: TGTGCCAGCAGTTTCCTGACGGACGGGGAGAATGCAGCTTTCTTT. The encoded protein is CASSFLTDGENAAFF.

Remarks on this clonotype: This sequence may be a read error, since a much larger clone differs from it by one base. This chain joins TRBV29-1 and TRBJ1-1; D unclear. Germline CDR1 reads SQVTM; CDR2 reads ANQGSEA. CDR3 size: 12 residues. The CDR3 sequence is CSARRENTGAFF. The DNA of the CDR3 is TGCAGCGCCAGGCGGGAGAACACTGGAGCTTTCTTT.

There are many counts of this clonotype. The chain links TRBV29-1 to TRBJ2-2; D remains unclear. The V end was cut by 2 bases, the J end by 6 bases, with 19 bases between. The length of the CDR3 is 16 residues. Germline CDR1 SQVTM, CDR2 ANQGSEA. The CDR3 DNA reads as TGCAGCGTTGAATTAAGGAAGGGAATGTCAGCCGGGGAGCTGTTTTTT. This encodes CSVELRKGMSAGELFF.

The CDR3 bases are TGCAGTGCTAGAGGCTCGACAGGGGACTATTCTGGGGCCAACGTCCTGACTTTC. It encodes CSARGSTGDYSGANVLTF. The rearrangement uses TRBV20-1 and TRBJ2-6; a possible D gene is TRBD1 (8 bases). CDR3 length equals 18 residues. V shed 1 base and J shed 1 base, with 17 bases lying between them. Germline-derived CDR1 and CDR2 are DFQATT and SNEGSKA (reference sequence).

The chain joins TRBV11-3 to TRBJ1-2, with 10 bases identical to TRBD1. Germline V gene sequence: CDR1 SGHNT, CDR2 YENEEA. The V and J ends lost 5 bases and 7 bases, in that order; junction bases with no gene match: 7. CDR3 size: 14 residues. CDR3 sequence (DNA): TGTGCCAGCAGCCCCCGGACAGGGGGGGGTGGCTACACCTTC. Amino acids: CASSPRTGGGGYTF.

For the CDR3, the DNA is TGTGCCAGTAGTATGAGGCGGCAGGGGACCTTCGGCTACACCTTC. Translation: CASSMRRQGTFGYTF. The rearrangement uses TRBV19 and TRBJ1-2; possibly TRBD1 for D (6 bases). Germline V gene sequence: CDR1 LNHDA, CDR2 SQIVND (reference sequence). Trimming left V 3 bases short and J 8 bases short, with 19 bases between. The CDR3 extends over 15 amino acids. Looking up the rest from reference TRBV19 and TRBJ1-2 gives the full variable domain: DGGITQSPKYLFRKEGQNVTLSCEQNLNHDAMYWYRQDPGQGLRLIYYSQIVNDFQKGDIAEGYSVSREKKESFPLTVTSAQKNPTAFYLCASSMRRQGTFGYTFGSGTRLTVV.

This clonotype was recorded at least ten times. The chain joins TRBV7-9 to TRBJ2-3, with 7 bases identical to TRBD2. This CDR3 is built from 14 residues. The V gene end was trimmed by 5 bases and the J gene end by 5 bases; junction bases not matched to a gene: 7. Germline V lookup: CDR1 SEHNR, CDR2 FQNEAQ (reference sequence). The CDR3 DNA reads as TGTGCCAGCAGCACAACAAAGCGGGGAGATACGCAGTATTTT. This translates into CASSTTKRGDTQYF.

This clonotype appeared a single time. The chain employs TRBV28 and TRBJ1-2; D gene ambiguous. V was cut by 2 bases and J by 4 bases, with 17 bases left in between. The germline gives CDR1 MDHEN, CDR2 SYDVKM. This CDR3 contains 16 residues. CDR3: CASSLEGGGVSYGYTF. Written as DNA, the CDR3 is TGTGCCAGCAGTTTAGAAGGTGGTGGGGTCAGCTATGGCTACACCTTC.

This clonotype was seen repeatedly, ten times or more. The V call is TRBV29-1, the J call TRBJ1-2; the D gene is possibly TRBD1 (5 bases). This CDR3 spans 11 amino acids. The germline gives CDR1 SQVTM, CDR2 ANQGSEA. The V end lost 7 bases, the J end lost 8 bases, and 14 bases lay between the germline ends. CDR3 in amino acids: CSGGGRGGYTF. CDR3 sequence (DNA): TGCAGCGGGGGGGGACGGGGCGGCTACACCTTC.

Ten or more counts support this clonotype. The chain links TRBV20-1 to TRBJ2-7, with TRBD1 matching over 7 bases. This CDR3 spans 15 amino acids. Per the germline V gene, CDR1 is DFQATT and CDR2 is SNEGSKA (reference sequence). V lost 1 base, J lost 0 bases, and 6 bases stayed unmatched. CDR3 loop: CSARARDSSSYEQYF. As DNA, the CDR3 is TGCAGTGCTAGAGCACGGGACAGTAGCTCCTACGAGCAGTACTTC.

The V call is TRBV2, the J call TRBJ2-3; no clear D gene. This CDR3 has 13 amino acids. Trimming left V 5 bases short and J 4 bases short, with 10 bases between. The germline CDR1 and CDR2 sequences are SNHLY and FYNNEI. The CDR3 protein is CASSRPGPDTQYF. The CDR3 DNA reads as TGTGCCAGCAGTAGACCAGGCCCAGATACGCAGTATTTT. Variable domain in full (rest from reference TRBV2 and TRBJ2-3): EPEVTQTPSHQVTQMGQEVILRCVPISNHLYFYWYRQILGQKVEFLVSFYNNEISEKSEIFDDQFSVERPDGSNFTLKIRSTKLEDSAMYFCASSRPGPDTQYFGPGTRLTVL.